This TCR beta chain was sequenced for a study of shared clonotypes between healthy human individuals. Into CD45RA+ naive and CD45RA-negative memory subsets, the CD4+ cells were split. The authors split each subset's genomic DNA evenly across several immunoSEQ plates. On sorted subsets, replicate PCRs used 200 ng DNA, or tens of thousands of T cell genomes. Clones were read by immunoSEQ multiplex PCR, and TCRdb kept only the in-frame ones, dropping some. The top ten hold about 0.41% of the sample, which has some 2,500,000 clones, just under 95% seen once. Study findings and constraints: What limited the represented genetic and exposure-history diversity was the small number of donors.

With respect to this clone: Antigen specificity is unknown.

Trimming cost V 0 bases and J 4 bases, with 13 bases left between them. The germline V gene encodes CDR1 SGHRS and CDR2 YFSETQ. The CDR3 runs 16 residues. Sample: naive CD4+ T cells from PBMCs. Sample subset: CD45RA+ positively selected. This TCR derives from a man aged 18 to 35 in good health. Some clones in this sample may be carry-over from other donors' samples. The V gene is TRBV5-1, the J gene TRBJ2-2; D unresolved. The CDR3 DNA reads as TGCGCCAGCAGCTTGGTAACGTGGGTCAGCACCGGGGAGCTGTTTTTT. Translated: CASSLVTWVSTGELFF.